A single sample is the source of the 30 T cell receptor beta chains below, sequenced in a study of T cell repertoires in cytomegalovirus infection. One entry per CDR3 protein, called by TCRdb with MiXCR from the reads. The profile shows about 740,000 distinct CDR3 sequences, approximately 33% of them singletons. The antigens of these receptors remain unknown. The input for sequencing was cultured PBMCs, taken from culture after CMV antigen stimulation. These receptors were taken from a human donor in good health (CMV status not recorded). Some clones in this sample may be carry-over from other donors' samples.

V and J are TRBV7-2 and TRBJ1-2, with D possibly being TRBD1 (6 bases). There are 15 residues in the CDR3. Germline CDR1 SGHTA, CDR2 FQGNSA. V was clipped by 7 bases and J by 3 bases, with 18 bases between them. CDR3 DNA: TGTGCCAGCACCCCGATGCTACAGGGTTACTATGGCTACACCTTC. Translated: CASTPMLQGYYGYTF.

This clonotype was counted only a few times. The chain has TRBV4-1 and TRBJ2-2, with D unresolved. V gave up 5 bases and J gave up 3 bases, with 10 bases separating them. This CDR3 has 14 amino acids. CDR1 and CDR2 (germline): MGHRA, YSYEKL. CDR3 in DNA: TGCGCCAGCAGCTCAAACCGGCACACCGGGGAGCTGTTTTTT. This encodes CASSSNRHTGELFF.

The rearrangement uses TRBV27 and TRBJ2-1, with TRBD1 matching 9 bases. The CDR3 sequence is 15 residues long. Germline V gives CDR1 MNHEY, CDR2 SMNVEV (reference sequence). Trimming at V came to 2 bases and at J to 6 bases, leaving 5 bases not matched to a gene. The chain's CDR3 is CASSLRDRALNEQFF. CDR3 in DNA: TGTGCCAGCAGTTTACGGGACAGGGCCCTCAATGAGCAGTTCTTC.

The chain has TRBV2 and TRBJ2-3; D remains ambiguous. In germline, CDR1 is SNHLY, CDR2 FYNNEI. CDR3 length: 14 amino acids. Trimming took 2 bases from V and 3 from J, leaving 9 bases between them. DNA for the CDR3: TGTGCCAGCAGTGAATTTTCTAGAACAGATACGCAGTATTTT. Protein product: CASSEFSRTDTQYF.

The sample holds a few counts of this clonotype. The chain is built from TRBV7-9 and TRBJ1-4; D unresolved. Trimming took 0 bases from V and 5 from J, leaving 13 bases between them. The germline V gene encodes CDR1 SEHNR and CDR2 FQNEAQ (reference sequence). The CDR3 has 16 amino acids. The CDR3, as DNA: TGTGCCAGCAGCTTAGCAGTGGCACTCCTCAATGAAAAACTGTTTTTT. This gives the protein CASSLAVALLNEKLFF.

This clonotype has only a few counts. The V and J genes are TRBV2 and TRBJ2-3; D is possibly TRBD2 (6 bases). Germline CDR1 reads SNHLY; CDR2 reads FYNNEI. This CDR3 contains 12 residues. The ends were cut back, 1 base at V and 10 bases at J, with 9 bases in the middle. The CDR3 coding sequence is TGTGCCAGCAGTGAAGGGAGGGTGGCGCAGTATTTT. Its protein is CASSEGRVAQYF.

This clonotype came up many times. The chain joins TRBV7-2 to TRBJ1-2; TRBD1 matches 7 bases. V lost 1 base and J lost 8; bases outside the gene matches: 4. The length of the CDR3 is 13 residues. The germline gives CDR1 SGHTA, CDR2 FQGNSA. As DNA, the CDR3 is TGTGCCAGCAGCTTAGTGTCAGGGGGAGGCTACACCTTC. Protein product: CASSLVSGGGYTF.

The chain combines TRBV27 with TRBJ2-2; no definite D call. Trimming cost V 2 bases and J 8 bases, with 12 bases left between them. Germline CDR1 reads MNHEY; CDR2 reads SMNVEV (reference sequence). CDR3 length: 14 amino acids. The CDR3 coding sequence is TGTGCCAGCAGTTTAAATATAGGGATAGGGGAGCTGTTTTTT. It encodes CASSLNIGIGELFF.

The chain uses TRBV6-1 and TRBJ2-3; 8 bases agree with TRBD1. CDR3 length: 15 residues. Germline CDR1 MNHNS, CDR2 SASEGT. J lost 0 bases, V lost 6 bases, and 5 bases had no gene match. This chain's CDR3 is CASRGQALSTDTQYF. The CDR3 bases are TGTGCCAGCAGGGGACAGGCGCTTAGCACAGATACGCAGTATTTT.

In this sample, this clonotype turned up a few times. CDR3 nucleotides: TGCGCCAGCAGCCCAGAGACAGGGGATAATTCACCCCTCCACTTT. Protein: CASSPETGDNSPLHF. V gene TRBV4-3 combines with J gene TRBJ1-6; the match to TRBD1 covers 8 bases. Germline V CDR1 and CDR2: LGHNA, YSLEER. The junction had 4 bases not matched to a gene; V was cut back by 4 bases and J by 5 bases. This CDR3 spans 15 amino acids.

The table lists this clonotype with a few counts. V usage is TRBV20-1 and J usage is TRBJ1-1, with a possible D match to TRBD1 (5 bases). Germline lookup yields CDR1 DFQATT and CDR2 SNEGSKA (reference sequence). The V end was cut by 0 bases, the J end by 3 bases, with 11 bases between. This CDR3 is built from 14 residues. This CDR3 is CSARDLSRDTEAFF. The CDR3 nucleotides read TGCAGTGCTAGAGATCTTTCCAGGGACACTGAAGCTTTCTTT.

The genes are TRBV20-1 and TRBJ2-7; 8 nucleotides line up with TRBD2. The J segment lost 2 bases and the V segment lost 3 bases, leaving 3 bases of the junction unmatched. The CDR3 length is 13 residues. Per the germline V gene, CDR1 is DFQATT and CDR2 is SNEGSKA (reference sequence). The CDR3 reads CSASGGDTYEQYF. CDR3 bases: TGCAGTGCTAGCGGGGGGGATACCTACGAGCAGTACTTC.

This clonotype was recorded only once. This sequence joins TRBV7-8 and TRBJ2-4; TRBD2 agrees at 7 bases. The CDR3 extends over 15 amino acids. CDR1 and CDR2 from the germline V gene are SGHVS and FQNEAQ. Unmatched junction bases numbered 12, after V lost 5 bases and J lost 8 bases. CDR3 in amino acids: CASSARLAMIDIQYF. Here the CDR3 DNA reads TGTGCCAGCAGCGCCAGACTAGCAATGATAGACATTCAGTACTTC.

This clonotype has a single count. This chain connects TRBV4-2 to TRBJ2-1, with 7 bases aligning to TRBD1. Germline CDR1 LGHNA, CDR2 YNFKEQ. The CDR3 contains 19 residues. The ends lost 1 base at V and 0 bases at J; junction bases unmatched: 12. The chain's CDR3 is CASSQVFGTAQSSYNEQFF. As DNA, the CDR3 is TGTGCCAGCAGCCAAGTGTTCGGGACAGCCCAAAGCTCCTACAATGAGCAGTTCTTC.

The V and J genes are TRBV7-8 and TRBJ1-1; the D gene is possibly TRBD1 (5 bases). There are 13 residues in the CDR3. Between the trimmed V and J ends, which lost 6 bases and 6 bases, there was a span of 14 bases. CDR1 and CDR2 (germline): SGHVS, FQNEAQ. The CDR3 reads CASRGRGIAEAFF. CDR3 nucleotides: TGTGCCAGCAGGGGCCGGGGGATCGCTGAAGCTTTCTTT.

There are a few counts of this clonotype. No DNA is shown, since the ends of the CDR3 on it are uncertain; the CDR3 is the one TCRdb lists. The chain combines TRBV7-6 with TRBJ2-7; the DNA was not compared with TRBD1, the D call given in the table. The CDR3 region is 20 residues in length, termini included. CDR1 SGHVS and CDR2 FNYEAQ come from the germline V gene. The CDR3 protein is CASRFFGSGQGSVFSYEQYF.

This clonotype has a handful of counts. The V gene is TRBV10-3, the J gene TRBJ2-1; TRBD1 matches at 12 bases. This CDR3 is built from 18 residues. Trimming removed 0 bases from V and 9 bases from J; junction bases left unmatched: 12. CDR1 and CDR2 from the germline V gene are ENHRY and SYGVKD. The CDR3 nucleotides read TGTGCCATCAGTGAGTCAACCCTTGCCGGGACAGGGGGCTTTGAGCAGTTCTTC. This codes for CAISESTLAGTGGFEQFF.

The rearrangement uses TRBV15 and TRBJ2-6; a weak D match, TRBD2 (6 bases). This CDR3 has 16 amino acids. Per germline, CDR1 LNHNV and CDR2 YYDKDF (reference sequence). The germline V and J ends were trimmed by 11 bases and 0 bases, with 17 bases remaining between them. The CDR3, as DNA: TGTGCCTCAGCCGAGGGGCGGGGCTCTGGGGCCAACGTCCTGACTTTC. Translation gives CASAEGRGSGANVLTF.

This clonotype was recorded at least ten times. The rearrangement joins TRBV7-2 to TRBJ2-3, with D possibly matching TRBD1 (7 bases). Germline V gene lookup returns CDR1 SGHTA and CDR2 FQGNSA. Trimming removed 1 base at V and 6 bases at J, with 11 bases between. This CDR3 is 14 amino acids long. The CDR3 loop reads CASSLGPGGDTQYF. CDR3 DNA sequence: TGTGCCAGCAGCTTAGGCCCAGGGGGGGATACGCAGTATTTT.

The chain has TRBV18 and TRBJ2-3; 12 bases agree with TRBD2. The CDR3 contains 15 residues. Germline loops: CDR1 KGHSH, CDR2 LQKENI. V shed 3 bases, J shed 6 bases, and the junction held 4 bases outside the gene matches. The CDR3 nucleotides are TGTGCCAGCTCACCCCGGACTAGCGGGATGGATACGCAGTATTTT. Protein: CASSPRTSGMDTQYF. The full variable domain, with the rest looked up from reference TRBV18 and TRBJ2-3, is NAGVMQNPRHLVRRRGQEARLRCSPMKGHSHVYWYRQLPEEGLKFMVYLQKENIIDESGMPKERFSAEFPKEGPSILRIQQVVRGDSAAYFCASSPRTSGMDTQYFGPGTRLTVL.

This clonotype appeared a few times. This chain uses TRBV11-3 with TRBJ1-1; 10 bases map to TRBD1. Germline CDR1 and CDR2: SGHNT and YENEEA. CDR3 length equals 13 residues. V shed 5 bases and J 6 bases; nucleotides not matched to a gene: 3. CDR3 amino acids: CASSPGQGSEAFF. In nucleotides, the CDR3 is TGTGCCAGCAGCCCGGGACAGGGGTCTGAAGCTTTCTTT.

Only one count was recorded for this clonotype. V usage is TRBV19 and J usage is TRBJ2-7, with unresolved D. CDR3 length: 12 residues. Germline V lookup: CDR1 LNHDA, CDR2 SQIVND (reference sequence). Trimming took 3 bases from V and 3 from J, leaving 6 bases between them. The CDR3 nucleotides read TGTGCCAGTAGTATCCTAGGCTACGAGCAGTACTTC. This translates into CASSILGYEQYF.

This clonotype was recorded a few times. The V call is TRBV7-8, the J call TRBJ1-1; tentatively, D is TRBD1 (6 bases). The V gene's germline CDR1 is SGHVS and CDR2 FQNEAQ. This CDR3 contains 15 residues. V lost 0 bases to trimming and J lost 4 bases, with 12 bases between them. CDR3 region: CASSLARQVGTEAFF. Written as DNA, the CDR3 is TGTGCCAGCAGCTTAGCGCGACAGGTGGGCACTGAAGCTTTCTTT.

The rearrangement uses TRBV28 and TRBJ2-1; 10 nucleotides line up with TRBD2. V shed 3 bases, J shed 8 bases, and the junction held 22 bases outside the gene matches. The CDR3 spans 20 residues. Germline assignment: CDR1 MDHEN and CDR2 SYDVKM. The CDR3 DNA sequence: TGTGCCAGCAGTTTTAAGGGATGGGGGAGAGCGGGGGGGCGGGCCGATGAGCAGTTCTTC. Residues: CASSFKGWGRAGGRADEQFF.

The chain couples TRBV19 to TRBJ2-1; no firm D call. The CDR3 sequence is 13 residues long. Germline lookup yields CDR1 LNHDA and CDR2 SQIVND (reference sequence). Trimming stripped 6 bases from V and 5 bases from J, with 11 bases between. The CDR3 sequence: CASRPHWDNEQFF. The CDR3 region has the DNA TGTGCCAGTAGGCCCCACTGGGACAATGAGCAGTTCTTC.

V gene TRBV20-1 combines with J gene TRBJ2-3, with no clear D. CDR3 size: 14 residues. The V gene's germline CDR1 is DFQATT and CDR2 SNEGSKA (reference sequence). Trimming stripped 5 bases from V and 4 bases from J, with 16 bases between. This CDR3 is CSAGPPARADTQYF. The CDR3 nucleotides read TGCAGTGCTGGGCCACCTGCACGGGCAGATACGCAGTATTTT.

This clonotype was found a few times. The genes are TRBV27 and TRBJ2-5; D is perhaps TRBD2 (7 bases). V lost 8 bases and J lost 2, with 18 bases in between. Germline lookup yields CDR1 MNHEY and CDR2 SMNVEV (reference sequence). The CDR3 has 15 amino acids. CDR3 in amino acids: CASLSLGGGQETQYF. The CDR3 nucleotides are TGTGCCAGCCTAAGCCTGGGAGGGGGGCAAGAGACCCAGTACTTC.

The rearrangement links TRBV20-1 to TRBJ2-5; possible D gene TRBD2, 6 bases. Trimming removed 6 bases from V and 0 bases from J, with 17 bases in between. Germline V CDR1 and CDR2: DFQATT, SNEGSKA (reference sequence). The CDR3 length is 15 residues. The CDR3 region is CSATPSSGYQETQYF. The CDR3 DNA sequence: TGCAGTGCAACCCCGAGTAGCGGATACCAAGAGACCCAGTACTTC.

DNA of the CDR3: TGTGCCAGCAGCTTAACCCTTAGCGGGGGGATGCAGTATTTT. It encodes CASSLTLSGGMQYF. This chain uses TRBV11-1 with TRBJ2-3; TRBD2 agrees at 10 bases. The CDR3 consists of 14 residues. J was trimmed by 11 bases and V by 2 bases; bases with no gene match: 7. The germline gives CDR1 SGHAT, CDR2 FQDESV (reference sequence).

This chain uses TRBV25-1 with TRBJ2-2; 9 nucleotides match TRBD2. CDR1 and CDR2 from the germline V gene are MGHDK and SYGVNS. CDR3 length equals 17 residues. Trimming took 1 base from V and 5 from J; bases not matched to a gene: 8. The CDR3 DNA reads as TGTGCCAGCAGTGAATTAGGGGAAAGCGGGAGGACCGGGGAGCTGTTTTTT. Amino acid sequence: CASSELGESGRTGELFF. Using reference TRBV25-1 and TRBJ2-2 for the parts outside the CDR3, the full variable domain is EADIYQTPRYLVIGTGKKITLECSQTMGHDKMYWYQQDPGMELHLIHYSYGVNSTEKGDLSSESTVSRIRTEHFPLTLESARPSHTSQYLCASSELGESGRTGELFFGEGSRLTVL.